The entry below describes one T cell receptor beta chain. Clones were read by immunoSEQ multiplex PCR, and TCRdb kept only the in-frame ones, dropping some. The sample consists of about 9,600 clones, over 70% of them appearing once. The data were obtained in a study of T cell clonotyping in hematopoietic cell transplantation. CDR3 size: 15 residues. Trimming left V 4 bases short and J 4 bases short, with 17 bases between. The V gene's germline CDR1 is LNHDA and CDR2 SQIVND (reference sequence). This clonotype originated in a female patient in her thirties or forties who had an allogeneic stem cell transplant from a related donor, so T cells may come from the graft donor. Some clones in this sample may be carry-over from other donors' samples. V gene TRBV19 combines with J gene TRBJ2-7, with D tentatively TRBD2 (6 bases). The specimen comprised PBMCs, sampled 30 days after allogeneic stem cell transplant. The CDR3: CASSTTGTLTYEQYF. DNA of the CDR3: TGTGCCAGTAGTACAACCGGGACTCTTACTTACGAGCAGTACTTC.